This TCR beta chain was sequenced in a study of cytomegalovirus exposure and HLA in healthy donors. The germline V gene encodes CDR1 PRHDT and CDR2 FYEKMQ (reference sequence). This CDR3 spans 13 amino acids. Trimming took 6 bases from V and 6 from J; bases not matched to a gene: 4. TCRdb's copy holds only in-frame clones and misses some; the assay was immunoSEQ multiplex PCR. The sample lists about 130,000 clones, approximately 94% occurring once. The TCR was taken from a woman aged 18-35 years in good health and CMV-seronegative. The chain links TRBV13 to TRBJ2-2, with 7 bases identical to TRBD1. The specimen sequenced was PBMCs. CDR3: CASRDRIAGELFF. CDR3 DNA sequence: TGTGCCAGCAGGGACAGGATTGCCGGGGAGCTGTTTTTT.